Following are 14 T cell receptor beta chains from one sample sequenced in a study of shared clonotypes between healthy human individuals. Naive CD8 isolation took CD45RO-negative cells positively selected for CCR7 and excluded terminally differentiated effector memory CD45RA+ cells. Sequenced by immunoSEQ multiplex PCR; TCRdb stores in-frame clones only, minus some. The sample includes 550,000 to 750,000 clones, 90% to 95% of them seen just once. Specimen: naive CD8+ T cells sorted from blood. The source of these receptors is a man aged 25 to 45 in good health.

This clone has only one observation. This chain links TRBV7-2 with TRBJ2-3; 11 bases match TRBD2. The CDR3 covers 14 residues. V lost 5 bases to trimming and J lost 4 bases; unmatched junction nucleotides: 2. Per germline, CDR1 SGHTA and CDR2 FQGNSA. The CDR3 region is CASSTLAGADTQYF. The CDR3 DNA sequence: TGTGCCAGCAGCACACTAGCGGGAGCAGATACGCAGTATTTT.

This chain joins TRBV7-8 and TRBJ2-1; the D call may be TRBD1 or TRBD2 (6 bases each). CDR1 is SGHVS and CDR2 is FQNEAQ in the germline V gene. The CDR3 runs to 15 residues. V lost 6 bases, J lost 0 bases, and 12 bases lay in between. CDR3 residues: CASRGGARSYNEQFF. CDR3 bases: TGTGCCAGCAGGGGGGGCGCACGCTCCTACAATGAGCAGTTCTTC.

The chain employs TRBV6-1 and TRBJ2-7; TRBD1 is a possible D gene (6 bases). V lost 2 bases to trimming and J lost 4 bases, with 18 bases between them. The CDR3 length is 16 residues. From germline, CDR1 is MNHNS and CDR2 SASEGT. CDR3 sequence reads: CASSEFVTGFSYEQYF. The CDR3 bases are TGTGCCAGCAGTGAATTCGTGACAGGCTTCTCGTACGAGCAGTACTTC.

J is TRBJ2-7 and V is TRBV7-6; TRBD1 agrees at 7 bases. The V gene's germline CDR1 is SGHVS and CDR2 FNYEAQ. V was pared by 1 base and J by 0 bases, with 9 bases of the junction left unmatched. The CDR3 is 17 amino acids. CDR3 nucleotide sequence: TGTGCCAGCAGCTTAGAAGCCGGGACAGATAGCTCCTACGAGCAGTACTTC. Translated, it gives CASSLEAGTDSSYEQYF.

The rearrangement joins TRBV9 to TRBJ2-1; 8 bases line up with TRBD2. CDR1 and CDR2 from the germline V gene are SGDLS and YYNGEE. CDR3 length: 14 amino acids. J gave up 4 bases and V 3 bases, and 3 bases lay outside the gene matches. The CDR3, as DNA: TGTGCCAGCAGCGCGGGAGGGGGATACAATGAGCAGTTCTTC. This translates into CASSAGGGYNEQFF.

This chain connects TRBV11-3 to TRBJ2-2; D may match TRBD1 or TRBD2 (5 bases each). V dropped 4 bases and J dropped 2 bases, with 17 bases sitting between them. The length of the CDR3 is 17 residues. CDR1 SGHNT and CDR2 YENEEA come from the germline V gene. Here the CDR3 reads CASSSGALGVNTGELFF. The CDR3 DNA reads TGTGCCAGCAGCTCCGGGGCCCTGGGGGTCAACACCGGGGAGCTGTTTTTT.

V gene TRBV4-3 combines with J gene TRBJ1-3; the D is unclear. The CDR3 has 15 amino acids. The V end was cut by 0 bases, the J end by 0 bases, with 6 bases between. The germline gives CDR1 LGHNA, CDR2 YSLEER. The CDR3 nucleotides read TGCGCCAGCAGCCAAGAATCAGACTCTGGAAACACCATATATTTT. The encoded protein is CASSQESDSGNTIYF.

The chain joins TRBV13 to TRBJ2-7; TRBD2 matches 10 bases. The junction had 3 bases not matched to a gene; V was cut back by 2 bases and J by 5 bases. This CDR3 is built from 14 residues. From germline, CDR1 is PRHDT and CDR2 FYEKMQ (reference sequence). Here the CDR3 DNA reads TGTGCCAGCAGCTTACTAGCGGGAGCCCACGAGCAGTACTTC. Protein product: CASSLLAGAHEQYF.

The V call is TRBV28, the J call TRBJ2-3; D is undetermined. This CDR3 is built from 17 residues. Trimming cost V 7 bases and J 2 bases, with 22 bases left between them. Per germline, CDR1 MDHEN and CDR2 SYDVKM. CDR3 in DNA: TGTGCCAGCACCGAAAGAACTGACCCACGTAACACAGATACGCAGTATTTT. Protein: CASTERTDPRNTDTQYF.

The chain joins TRBV5-1 to TRBJ2-1; D perhaps matches TRBD1 (5 bases). From germline, CDR1 is SGHRS and CDR2 YFSETQ. V lost 0 bases and J lost 5, with 18 bases in between. The length of the CDR3 is 17 residues. Here the CDR3 DNA reads TGCGCCAGCAGCTTGGCCGGTTTGGGGCTTGTGGACAATGAGCAGTTCTTC. Its translation: CASSLAGLGLVDNEQFF.

V usage is TRBV20-1 and J usage is TRBJ2-4; D remains ambiguous. This CDR3 contains 11 residues. The V and J ends lost 4 bases and 4 bases respectively, with 5 bases between them. The V gene's germline CDR1 is DFQATT and CDR2 SNEGSKA (reference sequence). The CDR3 DNA follows: TGCAGTGCTATGAGTAAAAACATTCAGTACTTC. It is translated as CSAMSKNIQYF.

This chain joins TRBV12-5 and TRBJ2-2; the D gene is possibly TRBD2 (6 bases). Germline CDR1 is LGHNT and CDR2 is FRNRAP. The V end was cut by 7 bases, the J end by 1 base, with 13 bases between. CDR3 length equals 15 residues. This CDR3 reads CASAPGTWNTGELFF. Here the CDR3 DNA reads TGTGCTAGTGCCCCCGGGACTTGGAACACCGGGGAGCTGTTTTTT. Full variable domain (outside the CDR3, taken from reference TRBV12-5 and TRBJ2-2): DARVTQTPRHKVTEMGQEVTMRCQPILGHNTVFWYRQTMMQGLELLAYFRNRAPLDDSGMPKDRFSAEMPDATLATLKIQPSEPRDSAVYFCASAPGTWNTGELFFGEGSRLTVL.

In regard to this clone: The same CDR3 is also encoded by other DNA sequences in this sample. The chain employs TRBV27 and TRBJ2-7; D tentatively reads TRBD1 or TRBD2 (5 bases each). Per germline, CDR1 MNHEY and CDR2 SMNVEV (reference sequence). This CDR3 has 15 residues. The V end was cut by 4 bases, the J end by 0 bases, with 13 bases between. The CDR3 sequence is CASSSRGASSYEQYF. CDR3 sequence (DNA): TGTGCCAGCAGTTCAAGAGGGGCGAGCTCCTACGAGCAGTACTTC.

Only a few counts were recorded for this clone. The same CDR3 can be traced to other DNA sequences in this sample. The chain has TRBV28 and TRBJ2-7; weak D call: TRBD1 (6 bases). The germline V gene encodes CDR1 MDHEN and CDR2 SYDVKM. The V end was cut by 6 bases, the J end by 2 bases, with 11 bases between. The CDR3 is made up of 13 amino acids. CDR3 sequence (DNA): TGTGCCAGCAGCTCACAGGGAACCTACGAGCAGTACTTC. Protein product: CASSSQGTYEQYF.